This TCR beta chain was identified in a study of T cell responses to AZD1222 COVID-19 vaccine. Germline V gene data show CDR1 as LGHNA and CDR2 as YNFKEQ. The CDR3 totals 12 residues. Trimming stripped 4 bases from V and 7 bases from J, with 8 bases between. Only in-frame clones appear in the TCRdb table, and some are missing; sequencing was by immunoSEQ multiplex PCR. The repertoire holds 150,000 or so clones, with approximately 85% as singletons. The sequence came from an adult in good health. The chain employs TRBV4-2 and TRBJ2-1; D not resolved. This sample comprised peripheral blood, obtained on day 0 of AZD1222 vaccination. In DNA form, the CDR3 reads TGTGCCAGCAGCCTTGTAGGGAATGAGCAGTTCTTC. Its protein is CASSLVGNEQFF.